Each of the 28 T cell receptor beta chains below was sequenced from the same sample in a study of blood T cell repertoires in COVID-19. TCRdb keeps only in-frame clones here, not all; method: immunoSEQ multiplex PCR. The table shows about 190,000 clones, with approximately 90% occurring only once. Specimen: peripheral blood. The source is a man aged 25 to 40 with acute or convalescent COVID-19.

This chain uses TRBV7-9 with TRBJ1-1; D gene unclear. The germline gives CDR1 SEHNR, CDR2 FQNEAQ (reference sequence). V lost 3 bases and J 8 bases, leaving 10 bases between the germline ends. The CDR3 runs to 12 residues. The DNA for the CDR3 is TGTGCCAGCAGCTTGACAACGACCGAAGCTTTCTTT. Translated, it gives CASSLTTTEAFF.

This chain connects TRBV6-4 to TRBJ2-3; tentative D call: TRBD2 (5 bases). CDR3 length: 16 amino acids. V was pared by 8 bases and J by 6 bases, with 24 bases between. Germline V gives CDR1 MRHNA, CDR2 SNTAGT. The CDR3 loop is CASRSAAGSGSDTQYF. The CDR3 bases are TGTGCCAGCCGTTCCGCTGCAGGAAGTGGGAGTGATACGCAGTATTTT.

CDR3 bases: TGCGCCAGCAGCCAATCACAGGGTAGCAATCAGCCCCAGCATTTT. Its protein product is CASSQSQGSNQPQHF. This chain joins TRBV4-1 and TRBJ1-5, with D maybe TRBD1 (6 bases). The CDR3 contains 15 residues. V was cut by 2 bases and J by 0 bases, with 8 bases left in between. The V gene's germline CDR1 is MGHRA and CDR2 YSYEKL.

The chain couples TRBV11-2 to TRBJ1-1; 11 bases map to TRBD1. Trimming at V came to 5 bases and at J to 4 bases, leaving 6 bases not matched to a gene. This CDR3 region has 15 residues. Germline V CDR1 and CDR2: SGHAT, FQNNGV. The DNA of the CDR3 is TGTGCCAGCAGCGGACAGGGGGCTGGAGTCACTGAAGCTTTCTTT. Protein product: CASSGQGAGVTEAFF.

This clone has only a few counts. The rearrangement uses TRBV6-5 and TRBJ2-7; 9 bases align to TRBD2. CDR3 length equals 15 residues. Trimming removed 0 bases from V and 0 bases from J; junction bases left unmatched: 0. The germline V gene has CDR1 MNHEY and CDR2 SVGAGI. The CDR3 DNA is TGTGCCAGCAGTTACTCTAGCGGGAGCTCCTACGAGCAGTACTTC. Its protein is CASSYSSGSSYEQYF.

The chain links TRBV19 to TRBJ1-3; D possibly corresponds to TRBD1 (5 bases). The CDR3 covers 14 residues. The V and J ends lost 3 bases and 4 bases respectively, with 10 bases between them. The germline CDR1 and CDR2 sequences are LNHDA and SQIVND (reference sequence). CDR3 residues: CASSIPGLGNTIYF. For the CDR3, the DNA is TGTGCCAGTAGTATCCCGGGACTCGGAAACACCATATATTTT.

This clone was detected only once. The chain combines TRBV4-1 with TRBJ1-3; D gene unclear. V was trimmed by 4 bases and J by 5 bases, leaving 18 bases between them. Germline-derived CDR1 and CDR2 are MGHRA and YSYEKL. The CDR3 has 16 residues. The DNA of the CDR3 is TGCGCCAGCAGCCCCCCTGTGGGGAGTCGCCGAAACACCATATATTTT. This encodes CASSPPVGSRRNTIYF.

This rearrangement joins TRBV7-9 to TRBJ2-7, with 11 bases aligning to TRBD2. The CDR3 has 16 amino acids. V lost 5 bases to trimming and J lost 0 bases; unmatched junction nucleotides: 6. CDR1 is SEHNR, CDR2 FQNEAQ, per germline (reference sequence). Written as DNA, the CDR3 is TGTGCCAGCAGCCCCCGACTAGCGGGAAGCTCCTACGAGCAGTACTTC. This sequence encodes CASSPRLAGSSYEQYF.

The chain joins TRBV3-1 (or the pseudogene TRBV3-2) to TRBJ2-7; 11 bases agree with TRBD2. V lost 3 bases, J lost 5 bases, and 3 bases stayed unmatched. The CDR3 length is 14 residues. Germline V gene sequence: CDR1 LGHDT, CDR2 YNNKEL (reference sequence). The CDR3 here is CASSHLAGGDEQYF. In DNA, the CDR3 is TGTGCCAGCAGCCATCTAGCGGGGGGCGACGAGCAGTACTTC.

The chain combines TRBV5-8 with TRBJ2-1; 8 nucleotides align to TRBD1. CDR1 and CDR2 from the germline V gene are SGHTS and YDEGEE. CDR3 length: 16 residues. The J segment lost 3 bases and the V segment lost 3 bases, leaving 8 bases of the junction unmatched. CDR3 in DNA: TGTGCCAGCAGCTACCGCCGGACAGGGTACTACAATGAGCAGTTCTTC. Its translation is CASSYRRTGYYNEQFF. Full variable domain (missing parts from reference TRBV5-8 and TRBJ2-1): EAGVTQSPTHLIKTRGQQATLRCSPISGHTSVYWYQQALGLGLQFLLWYDEGEERNRGNFPPRFSGRQFPNYSSELNVNALELEDSALYLCASSYRRTGYYNEQFFGPGTRLTVL.

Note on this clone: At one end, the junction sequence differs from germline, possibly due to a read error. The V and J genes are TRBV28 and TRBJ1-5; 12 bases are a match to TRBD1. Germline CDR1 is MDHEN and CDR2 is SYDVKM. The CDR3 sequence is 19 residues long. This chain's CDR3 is CASSLYLGQGAETFQAQHF. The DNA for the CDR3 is TGTGCCAGCAGTTTATATCTGGGACAGGGGGCTGAAACCTTTCAGGCCCAGCATTTT. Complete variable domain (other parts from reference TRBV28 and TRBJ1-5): DVKVTQSSRYLVKRTGEKVFLECVQDMDHENMFWYRQDPGLGLRLIYFSYDVKMKEKGDIPEGYSVSREKKERFSLILESASTNQTSMYLCASSLYLGQGAETFQAQHFGDGTRLSIL.

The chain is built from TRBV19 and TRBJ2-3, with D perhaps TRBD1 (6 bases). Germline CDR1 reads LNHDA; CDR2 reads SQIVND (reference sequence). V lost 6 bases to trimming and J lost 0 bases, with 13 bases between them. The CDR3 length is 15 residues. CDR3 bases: TGTGCCAGTAGCTACAGGGTGGGTAGCACAGATACGCAGTATTTT. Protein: CASSYRVGSTDTQYF.

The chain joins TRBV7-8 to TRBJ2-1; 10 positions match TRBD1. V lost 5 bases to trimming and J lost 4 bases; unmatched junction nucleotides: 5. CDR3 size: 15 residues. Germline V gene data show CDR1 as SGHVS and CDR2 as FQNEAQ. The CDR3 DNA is TGTGCCAGCAGCCCTACGGGACAGGGGTACAATGAGCAGTTCTTC. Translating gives CASSPTGQGYNEQFF.

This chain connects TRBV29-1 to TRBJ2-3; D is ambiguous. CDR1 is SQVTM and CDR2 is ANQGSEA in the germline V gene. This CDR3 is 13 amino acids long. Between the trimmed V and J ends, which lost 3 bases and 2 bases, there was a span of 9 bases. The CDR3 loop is CSVEESHTDTQYF. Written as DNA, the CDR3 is TGCAGCGTTGAGGAGTCGCACACAGATACGCAGTATTTT.

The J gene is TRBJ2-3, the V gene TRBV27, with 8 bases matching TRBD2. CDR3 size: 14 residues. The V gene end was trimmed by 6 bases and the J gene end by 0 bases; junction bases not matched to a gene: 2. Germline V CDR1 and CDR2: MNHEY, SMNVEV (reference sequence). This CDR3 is CASRVAGSTDTQYF. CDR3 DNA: TGTGCCAGCAGGGTAGCGGGAAGCACAGATACGCAGTATTTT.

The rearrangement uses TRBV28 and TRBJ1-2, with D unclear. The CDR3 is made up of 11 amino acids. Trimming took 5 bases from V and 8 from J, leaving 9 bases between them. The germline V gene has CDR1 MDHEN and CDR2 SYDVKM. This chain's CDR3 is CASSRPGGYTF. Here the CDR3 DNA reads TGTGCCAGCAGTCGGCCCGGGGGCTACACCTTC.

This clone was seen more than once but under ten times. The CDR3 is CASSQDGAPRYGYTF. CDR3 DNA sequence: TGTGCCAGCAGCCAAGATGGGGCGCCTCGTTATGGCTACACCTTC. The genes are TRBV3-1 (or the pseudogene TRBV3-2) and TRBJ1-2; D is possibly TRBD1 (5 bases). Germline CDR1 and CDR2: LGHDT and YNNKEL (reference sequence). Between the trimmed V and J ends, which lost 0 bases and 5 bases, there was a span of 13 bases. This CDR3 has 15 residues.

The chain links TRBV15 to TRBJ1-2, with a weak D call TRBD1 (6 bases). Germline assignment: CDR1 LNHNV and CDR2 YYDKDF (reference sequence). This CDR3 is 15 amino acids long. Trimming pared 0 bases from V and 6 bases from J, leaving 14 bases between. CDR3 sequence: CATSRDGGGRDGYTF. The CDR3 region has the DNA TGTGCCACCAGCAGAGATGGGGGGGGCAGAGATGGCTACACCTTC. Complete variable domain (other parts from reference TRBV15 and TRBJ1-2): DAMVIQNPRYQVTQFGKPVTLSCSQTLNHNVMYWYQQKSSQAPKLLFHYYDKDFNNEADTPDNFQSRRPNTSFCFLDIRSPGLGDTAMYLCATSRDGGGRDGYTFGSGTRLTVV.

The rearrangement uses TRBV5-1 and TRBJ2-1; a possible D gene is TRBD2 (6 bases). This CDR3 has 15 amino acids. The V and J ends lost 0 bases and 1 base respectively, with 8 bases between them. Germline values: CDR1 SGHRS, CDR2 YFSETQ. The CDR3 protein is CASSLVSGSYNEQFF. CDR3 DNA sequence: TGCGCCAGCAGCTTGGTTAGCGGTTCCTACAATGAGCAGTTCTTC.

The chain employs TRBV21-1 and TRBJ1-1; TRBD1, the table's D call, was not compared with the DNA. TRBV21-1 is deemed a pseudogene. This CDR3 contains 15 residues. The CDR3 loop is CASSPGQGGNTEAFF. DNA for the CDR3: TGTGCCAGCAGTCCGGGACAGGGGGGGAACACTGAAGCTTTCTTT.

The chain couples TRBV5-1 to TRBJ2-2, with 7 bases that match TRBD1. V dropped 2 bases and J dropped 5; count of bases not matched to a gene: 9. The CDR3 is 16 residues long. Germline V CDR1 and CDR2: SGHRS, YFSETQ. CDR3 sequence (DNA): TGCGCCAGCAGCTTTATGACAGGGTTGACGACCGGGGAGCTGTTTTTT. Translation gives CASSFMTGLTTGELFF.

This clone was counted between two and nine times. CDR3 in amino acids: CASSRTGGRNTIYF. The CDR3 DNA is TGTGCCAGCAGCAGGACAGGGGGCAGGAACACCATATATTTT. This sequence joins TRBV11-2 and TRBJ1-3, with 11 positions matching TRBD1. Per the germline V gene, CDR1 is SGHAT and CDR2 is FQNNGV. This CDR3 region has 14 residues. J lost 7 bases, V lost 5 bases, and 4 bases had no gene match.

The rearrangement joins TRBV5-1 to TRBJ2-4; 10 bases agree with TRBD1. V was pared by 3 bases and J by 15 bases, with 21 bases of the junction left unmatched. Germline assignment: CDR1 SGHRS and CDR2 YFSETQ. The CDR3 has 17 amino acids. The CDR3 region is CASSSDSRDRGSFILYF. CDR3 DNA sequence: TGCGCCAGCAGCTCGGATTCCCGGGACAGGGGTTCTTTCATCTTGTACTTC.

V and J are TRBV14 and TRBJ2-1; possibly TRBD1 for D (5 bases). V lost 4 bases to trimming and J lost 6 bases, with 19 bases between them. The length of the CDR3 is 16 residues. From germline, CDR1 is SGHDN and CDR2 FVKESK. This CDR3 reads CASSLLGAYQSNEQFF. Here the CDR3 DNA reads TGTGCCAGCAGCCTATTAGGGGCCTATCAGAGCAATGAGCAGTTCTTC.

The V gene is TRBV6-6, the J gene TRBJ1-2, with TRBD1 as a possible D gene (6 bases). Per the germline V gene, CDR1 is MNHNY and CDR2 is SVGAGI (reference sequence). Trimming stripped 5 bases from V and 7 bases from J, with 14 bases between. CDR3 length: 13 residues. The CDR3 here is CASSGYRVGGYTF. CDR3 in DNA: TGTGCCAGCAGTGGCTACAGGGTCGGTGGCTACACCTTC.

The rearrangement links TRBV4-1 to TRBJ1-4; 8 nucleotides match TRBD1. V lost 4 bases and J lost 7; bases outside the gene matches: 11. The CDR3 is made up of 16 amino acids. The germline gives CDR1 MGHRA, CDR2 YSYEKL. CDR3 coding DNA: TGCGCCAGCAGCCCCCCCAACAGGGGGGTATTTGAAAAACTGTTTTTT. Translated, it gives CASSPPNRGVFEKLFF.

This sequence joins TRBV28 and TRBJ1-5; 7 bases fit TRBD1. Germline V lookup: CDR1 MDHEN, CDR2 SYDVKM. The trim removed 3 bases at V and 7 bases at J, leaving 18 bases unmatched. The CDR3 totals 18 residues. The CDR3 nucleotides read TGTGCCAGCAGTTTCCTCCCCTTAAGGGGGCGCGGAGGACAGCCCCAGCATTTT. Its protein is CASSFLPLRGRGGQPQHF.

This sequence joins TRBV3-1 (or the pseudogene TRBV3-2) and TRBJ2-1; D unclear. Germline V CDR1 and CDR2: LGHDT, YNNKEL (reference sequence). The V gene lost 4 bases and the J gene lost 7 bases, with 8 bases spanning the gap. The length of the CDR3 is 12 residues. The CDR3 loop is CASSLQVNEQFF. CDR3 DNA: TGTGCCAGCAGCCTTCAGGTTAATGAGCAGTTCTTC.